This T cell receptor beta chain was captured in a study of T cell repertoires in cytomegalovirus infection. Looking at the study overall: From public TCR beta signatures came an indication of both CMV infection and matching HLA type.

MiXCR, applied by TCRdb to the reads, yields one record per CDR3 protein. This sample has roughly 700,000 distinct CDR3 sequences, with roughly 30% found just once. Germline V lookup: CDR1 SGHVS, CDR2 FQNEAQ. This CDR3 region has 19 residues. V shed 2 bases and J shed 2 bases, with 22 bases lying between them. This clonotype occurred a few times. Its antigen is unknown. Sequencing used cultured PBMCs, obtained from culture after CMV antigen stimulation. The chain uses TRBV7-8 and TRBJ1-5, with D perhaps TRBD1 (6 bases). The sequence derives from a human donor in good health (CMV status not recorded). Some clones in this sample may be carry-over from other donors' samples. As DNA, the CDR3 is TGTGCCAGCAGCTTAAGGCGGGGGGCGGGGGGTGACGGCAATCAGCCCCAGCATTTT. It yields the protein CASSLRRGAGGDGNQPQHF. The full variable domain, in which reference TRBV7-8 and TRBJ1-5 provide the parts outside the CDR3, is GAGVSQSPRYKVAKRGQDVALRCDPISGHVSLFWYQQALGQGPEFLTYFQNEAQLDKSGLPSDRFFAERPEGSVSTLKIQRTQQEDSAVYLCASSLRRGAGGDGNQPQHFGDGTRLSIL.